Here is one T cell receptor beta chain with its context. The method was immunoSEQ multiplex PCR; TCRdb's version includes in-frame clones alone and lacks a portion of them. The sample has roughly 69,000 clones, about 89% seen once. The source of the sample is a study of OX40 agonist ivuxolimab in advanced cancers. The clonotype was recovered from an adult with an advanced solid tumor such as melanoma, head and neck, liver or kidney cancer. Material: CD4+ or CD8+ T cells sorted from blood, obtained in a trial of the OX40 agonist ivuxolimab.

CDR3 bases: TGTGCCAGCAGCCAAGCGGACAGGGGAAACTCTGGGGCCAACGTCCTGACTTTC. Translated, it gives CASSQADRGNSGANVLTF. V gene TRBV4-2 combines with J gene TRBJ2-6; 9 bases map to TRBD1. This CDR3 has 18 residues. In germline, CDR1 is LGHNA, CDR2 YNFKEQ. V shed 1 base and J 0 bases; nucleotides not matched to a gene: 4.